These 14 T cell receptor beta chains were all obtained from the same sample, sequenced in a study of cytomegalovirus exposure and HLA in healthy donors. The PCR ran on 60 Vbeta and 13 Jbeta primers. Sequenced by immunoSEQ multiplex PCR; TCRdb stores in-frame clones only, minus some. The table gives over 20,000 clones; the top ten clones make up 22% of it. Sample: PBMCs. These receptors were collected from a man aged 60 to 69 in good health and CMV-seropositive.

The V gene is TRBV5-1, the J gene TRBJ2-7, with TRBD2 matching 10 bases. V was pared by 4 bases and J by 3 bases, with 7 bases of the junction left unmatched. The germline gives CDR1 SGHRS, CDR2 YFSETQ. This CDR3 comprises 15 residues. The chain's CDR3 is CASSHGLAEVYEQYF. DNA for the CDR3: TGCGCCAGCAGCCACGGACTAGCGGAGGTCTACGAGCAGTACTTC.

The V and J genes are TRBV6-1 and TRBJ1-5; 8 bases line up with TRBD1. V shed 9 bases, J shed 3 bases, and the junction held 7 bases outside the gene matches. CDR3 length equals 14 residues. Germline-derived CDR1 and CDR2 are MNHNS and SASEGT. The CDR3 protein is CASFLTGANQPQHF. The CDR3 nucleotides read TGTGCCAGTTTCTTGACAGGGGCCAATCAGCCCCAGCATTTT.

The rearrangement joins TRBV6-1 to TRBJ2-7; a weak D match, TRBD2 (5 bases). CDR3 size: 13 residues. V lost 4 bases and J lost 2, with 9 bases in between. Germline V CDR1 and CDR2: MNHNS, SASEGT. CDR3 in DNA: TGTGCCAGCAGTGTCGGACTCACCTACGAGCAGTACTTC. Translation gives CASSVGLTYEQYF.

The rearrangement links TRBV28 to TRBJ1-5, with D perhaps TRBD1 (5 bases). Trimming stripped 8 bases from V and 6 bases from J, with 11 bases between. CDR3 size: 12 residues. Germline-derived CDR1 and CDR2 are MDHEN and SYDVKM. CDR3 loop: CASGQRGQPQHF. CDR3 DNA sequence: TGTGCCAGCGGACAAAGAGGTCAGCCCCAGCATTTT.

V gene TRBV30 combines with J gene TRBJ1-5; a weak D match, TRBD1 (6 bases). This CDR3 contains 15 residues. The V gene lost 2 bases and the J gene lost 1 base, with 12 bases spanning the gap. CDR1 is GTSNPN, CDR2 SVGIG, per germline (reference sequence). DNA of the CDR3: TGTGCCTGGAGTTTCCGGACAGCCAGCAATCAGCCCCAGCATTTT. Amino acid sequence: CAWSFRTASNQPQHF.

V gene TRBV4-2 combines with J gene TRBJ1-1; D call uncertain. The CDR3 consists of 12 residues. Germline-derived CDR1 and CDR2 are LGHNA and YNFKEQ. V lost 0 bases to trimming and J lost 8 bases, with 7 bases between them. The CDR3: CASSQESGEAFF. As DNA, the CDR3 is TGTGCCAGCAGCCAAGAATCCGGGGAAGCTTTCTTT.

This CDR3 reads CASSLGQGTVYEQYF. DNA of the CDR3: TGTGCCAGCAGCTTAGGACAGGGGACTGTCTACGAGCAGTACTTC. V gene TRBV7-2 combines with J gene TRBJ2-7; 8 bases map to TRBD1. V lost 1 base, J lost 3 bases, and 5 bases stayed unmatched. The CDR3 is 15 amino acids. Germline-derived CDR1 and CDR2 are SGHTA and FQGNSA.

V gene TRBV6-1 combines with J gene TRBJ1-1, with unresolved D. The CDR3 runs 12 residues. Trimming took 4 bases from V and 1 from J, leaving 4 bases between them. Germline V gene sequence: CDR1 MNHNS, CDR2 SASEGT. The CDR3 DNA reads TGTGCCAGCAGTGCAGGGAACACTGAAGCTTTCTTT. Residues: CASSAGNTEAFF.

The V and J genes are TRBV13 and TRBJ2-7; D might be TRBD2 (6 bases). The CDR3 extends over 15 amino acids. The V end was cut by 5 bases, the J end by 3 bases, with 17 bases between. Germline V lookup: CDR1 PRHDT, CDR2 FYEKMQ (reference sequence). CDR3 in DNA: TGTGCCAGCAGCCCACGCCGGGCGGGAATCTACGAGCAGTACTTC. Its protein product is CASSPRRAGIYEQYF.

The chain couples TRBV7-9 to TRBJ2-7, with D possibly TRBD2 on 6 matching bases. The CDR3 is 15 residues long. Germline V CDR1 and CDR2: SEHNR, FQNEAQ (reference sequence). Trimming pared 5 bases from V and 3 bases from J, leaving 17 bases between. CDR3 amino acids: CASSNGLLTIYEQYF. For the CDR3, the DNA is TGTGCCAGCAGCAACGGACTACTAACTATCTACGAGCAGTACTTC. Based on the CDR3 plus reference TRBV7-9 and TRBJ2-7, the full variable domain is DTGVSQNPRHKITKRGQNVTFRCDPISEHNRLYWYRQTLGQGPEFLTYFQNEAQLEKSRLLSDRFSAERPKGSFSTLEIQRTEQGDSAMYLCASSNGLLTIYEQYFGPGTRLTVT.

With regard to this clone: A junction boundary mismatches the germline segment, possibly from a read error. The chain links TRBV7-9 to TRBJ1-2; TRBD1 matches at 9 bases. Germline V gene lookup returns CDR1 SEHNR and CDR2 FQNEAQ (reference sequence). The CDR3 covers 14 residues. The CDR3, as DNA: TGTGCCAGCAGCTTACCCGTCATGGGGACAGGGCTTCACTTC. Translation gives CASSLPVMGTGLHF.

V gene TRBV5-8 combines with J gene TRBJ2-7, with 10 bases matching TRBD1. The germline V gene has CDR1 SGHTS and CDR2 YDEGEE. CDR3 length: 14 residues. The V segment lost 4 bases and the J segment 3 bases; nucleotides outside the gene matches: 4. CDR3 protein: CASSLGTGVYEQYF. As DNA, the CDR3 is TGTGCCAGCAGCCTCGGGACAGGGGTCTACGAGCAGTACTTC.

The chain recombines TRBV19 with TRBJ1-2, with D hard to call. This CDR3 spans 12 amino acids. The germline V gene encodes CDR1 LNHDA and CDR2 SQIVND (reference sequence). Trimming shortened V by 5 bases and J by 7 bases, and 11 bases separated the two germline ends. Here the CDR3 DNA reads TGTGCCAGTAGTTCCGGAGGGAGTGGCTACACCTTC. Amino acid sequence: CASSSGGSGYTF.

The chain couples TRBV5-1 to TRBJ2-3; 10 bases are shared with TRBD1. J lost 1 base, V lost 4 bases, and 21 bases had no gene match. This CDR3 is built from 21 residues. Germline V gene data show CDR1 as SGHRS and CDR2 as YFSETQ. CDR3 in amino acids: CASSPDRGRALAVQGTDTQYF. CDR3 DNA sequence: TGCGCCAGCAGCCCGGACAGGGGGAGGGCGCTAGCTGTCCAGGGCACAGATACGCAGTATTTT. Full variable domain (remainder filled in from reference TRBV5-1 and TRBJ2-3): KAGVTQTPRYLIKTRGQQVTLSCSPISGHRSVSWYQQTPGQGLQFLFEYFSETQRNKGNFPGRFSGRQFSNSRSEMNVSTLELGDSALYLCASSPDRGRALAVQGTDTQYFGPGTRLTVL.